This TCR beta chain was sequenced for a study of blood T cell repertoires in COVID-19. The overall study: Collection of acute and convalescent COVID-19 samples took place in the United States, Italy and Spain. In each case, the material was cDNA or gDNA derived from T cells, B-cell-depleted T cells, or PBMCs.

The junction had 5 bases not matched to a gene; V was cut back by 2 bases and J by 4 bases. This CDR3 region has 14 residues. Per the germline V gene, CDR1 is SGHRS and CDR2 is YFSETQ. Source study methods: Researchers report that nucleated cell counts were estimated from reference gene primer amplification. Sequencing used immunoSEQ multiplex PCR; TCRdb keeps in-frame clones, though not all of them. That table gives V, J and clone size, and the DNA gave D and trimming. This table has about 190,000 clones, around 86% appearing once. This chain uses TRBV5-1 with TRBJ2-7; 8 bases match TRBD2. The origin of this receptor is a man between 40 and 49 years old with acute or convalescent COVID-19. Source material: peripheral blood. The CDR3 protein is CASSFGGGRYEQYF. CDR3 coding DNA: TGCGCCAGCAGCTTTGGCGGGGGGAGGTACGAGCAGTACTTC.